This TCR beta chain is from a study of cytomegalovirus exposure and HLA in healthy donors. PCR amplification relied on 60 Vbeta primers (plus 13 Jbeta primers). Clones were sequenced by immunoSEQ multiplex PCR, and TCRdb holds only the in-frame ones, with some missing. The table shows roughly 120,000 clones, with around 67% occurring only once. V trimming: 3 bases; J trimming: 4 bases; junction bases outside the gene matches: 9. This CDR3 spans 15 amino acids. Looked up from germline, CDR1 is MNHNS and CDR2 is SASEGT. The receptor was isolated from a woman aged 40 to 50 in good health and CMV-seronegative. The J gene is TRBJ2-7, the V gene TRBV6-1, with 7 bases lining up with TRBD1. The specimen sequenced was PBMCs. This CDR3 reads CASSEDRDSFYEQYF. The CDR3 coding sequence is TGTGCCAGCAGTGAGGACCGGGACAGTTTTTACGAGCAGTACTTC.